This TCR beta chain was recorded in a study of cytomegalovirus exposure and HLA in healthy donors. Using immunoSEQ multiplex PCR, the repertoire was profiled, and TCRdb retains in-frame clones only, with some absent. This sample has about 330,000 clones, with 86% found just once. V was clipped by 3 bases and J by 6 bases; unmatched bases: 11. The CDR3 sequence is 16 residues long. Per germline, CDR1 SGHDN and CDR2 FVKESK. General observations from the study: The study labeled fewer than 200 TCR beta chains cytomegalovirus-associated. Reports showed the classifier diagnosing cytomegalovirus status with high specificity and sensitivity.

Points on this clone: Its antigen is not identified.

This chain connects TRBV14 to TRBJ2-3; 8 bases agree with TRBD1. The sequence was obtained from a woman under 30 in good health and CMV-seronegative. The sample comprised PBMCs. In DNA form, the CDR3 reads TGTGCCAGCAGCCAGATTGGACAGGGACCCTCGGATACGCAGTATTTT. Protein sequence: CASSQIGQGPSDTQYF.